These T cell receptor beta chains were read from a single sample in a study of T cell repertoires in cytomegalovirus infection. TCRdb processed the reads anew with MiXCR; each CDR3 protein has one entry. The sample lists over 300,000 distinct CDR3 sequences, more than 8% occurring once. The material sequenced was PBMCs. These receptors came from a human donor in good health (CMV status not recorded). Some clones in this sample may be carry-over from other donors' samples. Both conserved end residues are part of each CDR3. The D gene is left open where the match is weak. Clone size is given for some rows only: seen once, a few or many times, or a class if the clone is expanded.

TRBJ2-1 | few | TRBV6-6 | TRBD1 | CASSLDGTGNEQFF | TGTGCCAGCAGTTTAGACGGGACAGGGAATGAGCAGTTCTTC
TRBJ1-1 | - | TRBV20-1 | - | CSARTANRAMNTEAFF | TGCAGTGCTAGGACCGCGAACAGGGCGATGAACACTGAAGCTTTCTTT
TRBJ2-1 | few | TRBV29-1 | TRBD1 | CSVAGTASYNEQFF | TGCAGCGTTGCCGGGACAGCATCCTACAATGAGCAGTTCTTC
TRBJ2-7 | - | TRBV7-9 | TRBD2 | CASSVGTSVSYEQYF | TGTGCCAGCAGCGTCGGGACTAGCGTATCCTACGAGCAGTACTTC
TRBJ1-5 | - | TRBV24-1 | - | CATSDFRGQPQHF | TGTGCCACCAGTGATTTTAGGGGGCAGCCCCAGCATTTT
TRBJ2-7 | many | TRBV6-2/TRBV6-3 | - | CASSYAFYEQYF | TGTGCCAGCAGTTACGCCTTCTACGAGCAGTACTTC
TRBJ2-6 | many | TRBV7-9 | TRBD1 | CASKTGRFKDSGANVLTF | TGTGCCAGCAAGACAGGGAGATTTAAGGACTCTGGGGCCAACGTCCTGACTTTC
TRBJ2-5 | - | TRBV6-2/TRBV6-3 | TRBD2 | CASSLWTSGRGETQYF | TGTGCCAGCAGTTTATGGACTAGCGGGAGGGGAGAGACCCAGTACTTC
TRBJ1-5 | - | TRBV28 | - | CASSLTGASNQPQHF | TGTGCCAGCAGTTTAACTGGGGCTAGCAATCAGCCCCAGCATTTT
TRBJ2-3 | many | TRBV27 | - | CASSQAVGRTDTQYF | TGTGCCAGCAGCCAAGCCGTGGGGCGCACAGATACGCAGTATTTT
TRBJ2-3 | - | TRBV27 | - | CASSTSLDTQYF | TGTGCCAGCAGTACTTCTTTGGATACGCAGTATTTT
TRBJ1-5 | - | TRBV6-2/TRBV6-3 | TRBD1 | CASSGRDRGSNQPQHF | TGTGCCAGCAGTGGCCGGGACAGGGGTAGCAATCAGCCCCAGCATTTT
TRBJ2-1 | many | TRBV6-1 | - | CASSGSQGDNEQFF | TGTGCCAGCAGTGGAAGCCAAGGAGACAATGAGCAGTTCTTC
TRBJ2-1 | many | TRBV7-9 | - | CASSSGTPAYNEQFF | TGTGCCAGCAGCTCCGGGACGCCTGCTTACAATGAGCAGTTCTTC
TRBJ2-7 | many | TRBV7-8 | - | CASSLERTAYYEQYF | TGTGCCAGCAGCCTCGAGCGGACAGCCTACTACGAGCAGTACTTC
TRBJ2-3 | few | TRBV20-1 | - | CSARASVDTQYF | TGCAGTGCTAGAGCTTCGGTAGATACGCAGTATTTT
TRBJ1-6 | - | TRBV12-3/TRBV12-4 | - | CASSFRQGYSPLHF | TGTGCCAGCAGTTTCCGGCAGGGGTATTCACCCCTCCACTTT
TRBJ2-1 | - | TRBV20-1 | - | CSARDWGGKRDNEQFF | TGCAGTGCTAGAGATTGGGGCGGGAAAAGGGACAATGAGCAGTTCTTC
TRBJ1-1 | few | TRBV11-1 | - | CASSAPNKVPLNTEAFF | TGTGCCAGCAGCGCCCCGAACAAGGTACCATTGAACACTGAAGCTTTCTTT
TRBJ2-7 | few | TRBV19 | TRBD1 | CASSPSFRGRNEQYF | TGTGCCAGTAGTCCCTCTTTCAGGGGGCGAAACGAGCAGTACTTC
TRBJ1-2 | many | TRBV7-2 | TRBD1 | CASSPYRTGGGNYGYTF | TGTGCCAGCAGCCCCTACCGAACAGGGGGTGGAAACTATGGCTACACCTTC
TRBJ2-1 | - | TRBV9 | TRBD2 | CASSSGLAGGRNYNEQFF | TGTGCCAGCAGCTCGGGACTAGCGGGGGGCCGAAACTACAATGAGCAGTTCTTC
TRBJ1-6 | - | TRBV2 | - | CVSSGGGYRSPLHF | TGTGTCAGCAGTGGAGGAGGGTATCGTTCACCCCTCCACTTT
TRBJ1-1 | many | TRBV7-2 | - | CASSLDWYTEAFF | TGTGCCAGCAGCTTAGATTGGTACACTGAAGCTTTCTTT
TRBJ1-5 | few | TRBV25-1 | - | CASSGFNQPQHF | TGTGCCAGCAGTGGATTTAATCAGCCCCAGCATTTT
TRBJ1-1 | - | TRBV28 | TRBD1 | CASTLRGLGEAFF | TGTGCCAGCACCCTCAGGGGGTTAGGTGAAGCTTTCTTT
TRBJ2-6 | few | TRBV29-1 | - | CSVEADSTPSGANVLTF | TGCAGCGTTGAAGCGGACAGTACACCCTCTGGGGCCAACGTCCTGACTTTC
TRBJ2-2 | many | TRBV7-2 | TRBD1 | CASSSTGVGTGELFF | TGTGCCAGCAGCAGTACAGGGGTGGGCACCGGGGAGCTGTTTTTT
TRBJ2-3 | - | TRBV12-3/TRBV12-4 | - | CASRPWGGAADTQYF | TGTGCCAGCAGGCCCTGGGGGGGGGCCGCAGATACGCAGTATTTT
TRBJ1-1 | - | TRBV19 | TRBD1 | CASNEDRGNTEAFF | TGTGCCAGTAACGAGGACAGGGGAAACACTGAAGCTTTCTTT
TRBJ2-1 | - | TRBV9 | TRBD2 | CASSVVGTSVEQFF | TGTGCCAGCAGCGTAGTTGGGACTAGCGTCGAGCAGTTCTTC
TRBJ2-7 | - | TRBV19 | - | CASSLQRASEQYF | TGTGCCAGTAGTCTCCAGAGGGCGAGCGAGCAGTACTTC
TRBJ2-5 | many | TRBV6-6 | TRBD2 | CASRPGLAGETQYF | TGTGCCAGCAGACCCGGACTAGCGGGAGAGACCCAGTACTTC
TRBJ1-1 | - | TRBV6-2/TRBV6-3 | - | CASSYFRTGGHNTEAFF | TGTGCCAGCAGTTACTTTCGAACCGGGGGGCATAACACTGAAGCTTTCTTT
TRBJ1-1 | - | TRBV6-2/TRBV6-3 | - | CASSALRITEAFF | TGTGCCAGCAGTGCGCTTAGGATCACTGAAGCTTTCTTT
TRBJ2-1 | few | TRBV6-5 | TRBD2 | CASSSTLWTSGGRYNEQFF | TGTGCCAGCAGTTCAACCTTGTGGACTAGCGGGGGCAGATACAATGAGCAGTTCTTC
TRBJ2-3 | few | TRBV4-3 | TRBD1 | CASSRKGQGLPGSGTDTQYF | TGCGCCAGCAGCCGGAAGGGACAGGGTTTGCCGGGGTCGGGCACAGATACGCAGTATTTT
TRBJ1-1 | - | TRBV7-9 | - | CASSTGGYTEAFF | TGTGCCAGCAGCACCGGGGGTTACACTGAAGCTTTCTTT
TRBJ2-1 | few | TRBV2 | - | CASTLSSGPPNEQFF | TGTGCCAGCACCCTAAGCTCAGGGCCGCCCAATGAGCAGTTCTTC
TRBJ1-1 | - | TRBV11-1 | - | CASSTRHVDTEAFF | TGTGCCAGCAGCACCCGACACGTGGACACTGAAGCTTTCTTT
TRBJ1-2 | few | TRBV12-3/TRBV12-4 | TRBD1 | CASSTRDRVTYGYTF | TGTGCCAGCAGTACCCGGGACAGGGTCACCTATGGCTACACCTTC
TRBJ1-1 | - | TRBV6-2/TRBV6-3 | - | CASSYPQGPRAAEAFF | TGTGCCAGCAGTTACCCCCAAGGTCCCCGAGCGGCTGAAGCTTTCTTT
TRBJ2-5 | many | TRBV6-2/TRBV6-3 | - | CASSPQGPQYF | TGTGCCAGCAGCCCTCAGGGGCCCCAGTACTTC
TRBJ2-3 | many | TRBV28 | TRBD2 | CASSWGTRPGDTQYF | TGTGCCAGCTCATGGGGGACTAGGCCTGGAGATACGCAGTATTTT
TRBJ1-4 | - | TRBV4-1 | - | CASSQVERLKEKLFF | TGCGCCAGCAGCCAAGTAGAACGCCTAAAGGAAAAACTGTTTTTT
TRBJ1-2 | - | TRBV7-9 | - | CASSPGWDITDYGYTF | TGTGCCAGCAGCCCCGGGTGGGACATTACGGACTATGGCTACACCTTC
TRBJ2-7 | many | TRBV7-2 | TRBD2 | CASSRTSGGYEQYF | TGTGCCAGCAGCCGGACTAGCGGGGGTTACGAGCAGTACTTC
TRBJ1-4 | many | TRBV7-2 | TRBD1 | CASSRDRGTEKLFF | TGTGCCAGCAGCCGGGACAGGGGAACTGAAAAACTGTTTTTT
TRBJ2-1 | - | TRBV5-1 | TRBD1 | CASSSTGVASANEQFF | TGCGCCAGCAGCTCGACAGGGGTGGCTTCGGCCAATGAGCAGTTCTTC
TRBJ1-2 | - | TRBV11-2 | - | CASGLNPTTREHGYTF | TGTGCCAGCGGATTAAACCCGACAACCAGGGAACATGGCTACACCTTC
TRBJ1-2 | - | TRBV12-3/TRBV12-4 | TRBD1 | CASSEGQGVPGVGGYTF | TGTGCCAGCAGCGAAGGACAGGGGGTGCCGGGAGTGGGTGGCTACACCTTC
TRBJ1-2 | many | TRBV7-2 | - | CASSLAWTAPGFGYTF | TGTGCCAGCAGCTTAGCGTGGACCGCTCCTGGGTTTGGCTACACCTTC